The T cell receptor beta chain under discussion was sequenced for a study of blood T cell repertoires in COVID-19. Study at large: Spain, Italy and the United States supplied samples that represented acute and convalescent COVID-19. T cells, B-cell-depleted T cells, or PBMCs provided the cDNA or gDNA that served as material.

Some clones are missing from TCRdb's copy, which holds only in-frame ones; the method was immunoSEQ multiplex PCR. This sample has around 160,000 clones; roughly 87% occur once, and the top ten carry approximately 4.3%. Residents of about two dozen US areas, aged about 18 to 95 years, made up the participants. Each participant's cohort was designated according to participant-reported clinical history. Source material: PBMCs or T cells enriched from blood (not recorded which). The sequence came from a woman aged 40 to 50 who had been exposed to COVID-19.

CDR3 region: CASSLVAGAYEQYF. In DNA, the CDR3 is TGTGCCAGCAGCTTAGTAGCGGGAGCGTACGAGCAGTACTTC. The chain couples TRBV7-2 to TRBJ2-7; TRBD2 matches at 9 bases. V lost 1 base to trimming and J lost 4 bases; unmatched junction nucleotides: 2. Looked up from germline, CDR1 is SGHTA and CDR2 is FQGNSA. CDR3 size: 14 residues.